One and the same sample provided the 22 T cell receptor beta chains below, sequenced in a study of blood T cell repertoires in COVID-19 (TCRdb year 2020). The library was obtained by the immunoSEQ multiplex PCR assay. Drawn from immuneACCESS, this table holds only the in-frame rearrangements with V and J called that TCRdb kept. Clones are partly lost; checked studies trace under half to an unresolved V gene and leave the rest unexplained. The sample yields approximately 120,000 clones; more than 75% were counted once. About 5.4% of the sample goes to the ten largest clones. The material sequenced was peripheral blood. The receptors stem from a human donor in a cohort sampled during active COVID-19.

In DNA, the CDR3 is TGTGCCAGCAGCGACCGAAGACAGGGGCCGAACACTGAAGCTTTCTTT. Residues: CASSDRRQGPNTEAFF. The chain links TRBV11-2 to TRBJ1-1; 8 positions match TRBD1. The germline V gene has CDR1 SGHAT and CDR2 FQNNGV. Trimming at V came to 5 bases and at J to 1 base, leaving 9 bases not matched to a gene. This CDR3 is 16 amino acids long. The full variable domain, completed using reference TRBV11-2 and TRBJ1-1, is EAGVAQSPRYKIIEKRQSVAFWCNPISGHATLYWYQQILGQGPKLLIQFQNNGVVDDSQLPKDRFSAERLKGVDSTLKIQPAKLEDSAVYLCASSDRRQGPNTEAFFGQGTRLTVV.

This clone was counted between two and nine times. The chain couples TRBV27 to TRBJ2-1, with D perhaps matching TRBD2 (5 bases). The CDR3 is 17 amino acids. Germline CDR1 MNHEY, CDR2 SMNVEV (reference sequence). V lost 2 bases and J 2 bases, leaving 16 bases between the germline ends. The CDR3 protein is CASSLILATYPYNEQFF. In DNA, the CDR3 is TGTGCCAGCAGTTTAATATTAGCGACCTACCCCTACAATGAGCAGTTCTTC.

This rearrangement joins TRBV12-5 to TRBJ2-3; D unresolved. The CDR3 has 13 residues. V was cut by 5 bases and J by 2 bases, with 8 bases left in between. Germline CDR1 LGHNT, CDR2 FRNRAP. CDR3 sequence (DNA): TGTGCTAGTGGTAGCTCTACCACAGATACGCAGTATTTT. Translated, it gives CASGSSTTDTQYF.

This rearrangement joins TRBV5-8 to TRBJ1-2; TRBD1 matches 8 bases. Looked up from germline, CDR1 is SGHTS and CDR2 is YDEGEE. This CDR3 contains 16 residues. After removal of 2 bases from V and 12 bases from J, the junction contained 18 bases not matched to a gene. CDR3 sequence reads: CASSFQTGKTGARDTF. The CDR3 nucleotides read TGTGCCAGCAGCTTTCAAACCGGGAAGACAGGGGCAAGAGACACCTTC.

The CDR3 loop reads CASSERTGSGANVLTF. The CDR3 nucleotides read TGTGCCAGCAGTGAACGAACGGGCTCTGGGGCCAACGTCCTGACTTTC. The gene calls are TRBV6-1 and TRBJ2-6; D call uncertain. CDR3 length: 16 amino acids. Trimming took off 2 bases at V and 0 bases at J, with 8 bases between the two ends. Germline assignment: CDR1 MNHNS and CDR2 SASEGT.

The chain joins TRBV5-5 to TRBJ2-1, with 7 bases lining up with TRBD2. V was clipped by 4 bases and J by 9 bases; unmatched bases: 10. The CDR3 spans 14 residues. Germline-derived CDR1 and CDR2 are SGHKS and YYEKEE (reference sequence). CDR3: CASSESTSLAEQFF. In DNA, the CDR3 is TGTGCCAGCAGCGAATCGACTAGCCTGGCTGAGCAGTTCTTC.

Written as DNA, the CDR3 is TGTGCCAGCAGTGAATTTGGAAGCGGGAGCTACGAGCAGTACTTC. It is translated as CASSEFGSGSYEQYF. V and J are TRBV25-1 and TRBJ2-7, with TRBD2 identical over 8 bases. With 1 base clipped from V and 3 bases from J, the junction kept 5 bases outside the gene matches. This CDR3 contains 15 residues. Germline lookup yields CDR1 MGHDK and CDR2 SYGVNS.

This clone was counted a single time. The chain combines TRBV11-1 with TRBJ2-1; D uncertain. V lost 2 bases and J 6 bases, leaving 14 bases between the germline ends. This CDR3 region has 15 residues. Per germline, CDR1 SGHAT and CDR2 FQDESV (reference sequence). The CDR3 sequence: CASSLPLLWSNEQFF. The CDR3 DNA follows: TGTGCCAGCAGCTTACCGCTCCTCTGGAGCAATGAGCAGTTCTTC.

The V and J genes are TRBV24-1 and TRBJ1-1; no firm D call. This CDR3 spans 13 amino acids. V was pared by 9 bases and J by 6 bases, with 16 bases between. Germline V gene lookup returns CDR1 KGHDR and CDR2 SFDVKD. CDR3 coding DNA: TGTGCCACCGGGTGGGCAGATGTACCTGAAGCTTTCTTT. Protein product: CATGWADVPEAFF.

CDR3 coding DNA: TGTGCCAGCAGAGAGAGGCGGAGGGGTAGCAATCAGCCCCAGCATTTT. It translates to CASRERRRGSNQPQHF. The chain combines TRBV28 with TRBJ1-5, with D perhaps matching TRBD1 (5 bases). Trimming removed 6 bases at V and 0 bases at J, with 15 bases between. Looked up from germline, CDR1 is MDHEN and CDR2 is SYDVKM. The CDR3 sequence is 16 residues long.

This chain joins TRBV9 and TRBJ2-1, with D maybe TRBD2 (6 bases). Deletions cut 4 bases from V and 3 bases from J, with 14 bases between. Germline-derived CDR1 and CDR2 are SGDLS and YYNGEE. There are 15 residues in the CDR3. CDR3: CASSIGSSGYNEQFF. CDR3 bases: TGTGCCAGCAGCATCGGGAGTTCGGGCTACAATGAGCAGTTCTTC.

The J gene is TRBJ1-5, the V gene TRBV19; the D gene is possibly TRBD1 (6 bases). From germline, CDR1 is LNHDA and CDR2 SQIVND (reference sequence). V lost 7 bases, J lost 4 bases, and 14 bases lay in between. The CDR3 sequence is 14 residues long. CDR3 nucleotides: TGTGCCAGTACCAAAAGACAGGAAAATCAGCCCCAGCATTTT. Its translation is CASTKRQENQPQHF.

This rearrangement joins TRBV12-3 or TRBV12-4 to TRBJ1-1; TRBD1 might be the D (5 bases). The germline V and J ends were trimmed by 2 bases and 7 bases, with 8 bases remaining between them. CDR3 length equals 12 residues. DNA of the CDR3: TGTGCCAGCAGTTTAAACAGGATTGAAGCTTTCTTT. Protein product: CASSLNRIEAFF.

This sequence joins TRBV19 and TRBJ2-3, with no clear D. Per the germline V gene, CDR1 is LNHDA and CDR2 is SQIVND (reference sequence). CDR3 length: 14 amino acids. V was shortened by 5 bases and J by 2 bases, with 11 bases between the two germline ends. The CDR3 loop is CASSHTFFTDTQYF. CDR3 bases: TGTGCCAGTAGTCATACTTTCTTCACAGATACGCAGTATTTT.

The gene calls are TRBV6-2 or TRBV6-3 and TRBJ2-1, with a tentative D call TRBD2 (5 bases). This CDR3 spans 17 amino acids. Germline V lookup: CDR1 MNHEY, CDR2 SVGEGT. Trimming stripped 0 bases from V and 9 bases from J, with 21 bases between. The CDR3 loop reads CASSYSPGNTMLGEQFF. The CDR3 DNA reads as TGTGCCAGCAGTTACTCACCGGGAAATACAATGTTAGGTGAGCAGTTCTTC.

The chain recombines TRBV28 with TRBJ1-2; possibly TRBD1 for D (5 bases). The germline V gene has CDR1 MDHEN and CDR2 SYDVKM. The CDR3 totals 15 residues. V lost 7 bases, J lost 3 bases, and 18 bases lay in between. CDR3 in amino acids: CASTDPMGQYYGYTF. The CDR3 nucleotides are TGTGCCAGCACCGACCCCATGGGGCAATACTATGGCTACACCTTC.

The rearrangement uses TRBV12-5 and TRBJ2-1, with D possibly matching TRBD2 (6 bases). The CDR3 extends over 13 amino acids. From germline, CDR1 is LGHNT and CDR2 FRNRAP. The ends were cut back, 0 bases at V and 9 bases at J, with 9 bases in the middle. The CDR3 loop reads CASGLVRRGEQFF. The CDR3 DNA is TGTGCTAGTGGTTTGGTTAGGAGGGGTGAGCAGTTCTTC.

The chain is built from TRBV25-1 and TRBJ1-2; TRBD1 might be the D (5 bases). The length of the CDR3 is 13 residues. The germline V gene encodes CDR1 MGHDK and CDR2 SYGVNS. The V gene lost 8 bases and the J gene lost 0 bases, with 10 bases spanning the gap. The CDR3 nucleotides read TGTGCCAGCGCCGGGACTACTAACTATGGCTACACCTTC. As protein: CASAGTTNYGYTF.

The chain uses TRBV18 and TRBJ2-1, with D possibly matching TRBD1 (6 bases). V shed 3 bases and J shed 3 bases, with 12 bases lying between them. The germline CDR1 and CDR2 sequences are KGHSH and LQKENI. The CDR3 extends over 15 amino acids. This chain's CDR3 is CASSPLYRDYNEQFF. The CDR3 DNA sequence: TGTGCCAGCTCACCCCTTTACAGGGACTACAATGAGCAGTTCTTC.

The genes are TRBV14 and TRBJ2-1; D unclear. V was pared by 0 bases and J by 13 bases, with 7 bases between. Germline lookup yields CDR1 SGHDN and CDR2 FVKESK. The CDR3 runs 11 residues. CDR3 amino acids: CASSQDLFQFF. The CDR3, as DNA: TGTGCCAGCAGCCAAGATCTTTTCCAGTTCTTC.

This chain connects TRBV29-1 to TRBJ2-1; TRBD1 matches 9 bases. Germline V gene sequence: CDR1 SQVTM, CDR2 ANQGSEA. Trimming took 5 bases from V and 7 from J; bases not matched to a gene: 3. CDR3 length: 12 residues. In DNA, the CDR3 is TGCAGCGTTTGGGACAGGGAGAATGAGCAGTTCTTC. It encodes CSVWDRENEQFF.

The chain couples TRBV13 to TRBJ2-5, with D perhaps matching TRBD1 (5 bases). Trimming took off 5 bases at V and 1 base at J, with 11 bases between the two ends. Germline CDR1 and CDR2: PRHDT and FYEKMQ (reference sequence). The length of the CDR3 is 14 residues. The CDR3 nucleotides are TGTGCCAGCAGCACGACAGCTCTCCAAGAGACCCAGTACTTC. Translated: CASSTTALQETQYF.